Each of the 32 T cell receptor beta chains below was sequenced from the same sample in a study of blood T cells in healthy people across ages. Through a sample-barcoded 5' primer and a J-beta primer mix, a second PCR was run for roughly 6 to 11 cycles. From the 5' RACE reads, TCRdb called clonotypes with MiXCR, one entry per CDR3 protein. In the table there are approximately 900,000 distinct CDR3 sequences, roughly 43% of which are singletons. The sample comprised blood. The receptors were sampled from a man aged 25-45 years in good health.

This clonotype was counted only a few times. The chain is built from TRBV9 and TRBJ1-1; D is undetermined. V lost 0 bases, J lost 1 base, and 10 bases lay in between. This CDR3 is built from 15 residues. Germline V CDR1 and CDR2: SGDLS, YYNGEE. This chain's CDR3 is CASSVATGKNTEAFF. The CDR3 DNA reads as TGTGCCAGCAGCGTAGCGACTGGTAAGAACACTGAAGCTTTCTTT.

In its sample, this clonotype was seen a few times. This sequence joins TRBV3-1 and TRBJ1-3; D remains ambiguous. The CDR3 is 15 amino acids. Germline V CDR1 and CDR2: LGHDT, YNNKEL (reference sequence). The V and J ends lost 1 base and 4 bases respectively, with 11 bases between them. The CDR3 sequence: CASSQGRGAGNTIYF. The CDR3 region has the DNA TGTGCCAGCAGCCAAGGCCGGGGAGCGGGAAACACCATATATTTT.

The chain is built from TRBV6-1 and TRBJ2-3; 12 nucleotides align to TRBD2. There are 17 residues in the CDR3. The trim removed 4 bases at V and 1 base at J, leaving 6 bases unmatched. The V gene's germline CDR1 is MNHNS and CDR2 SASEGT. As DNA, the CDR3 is TGTGCCAGCAGTGGACTAGCGGGGGTCGTGGGCACAGATACGCAGTATTTT. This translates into CASSGLAGVVGTDTQYF.

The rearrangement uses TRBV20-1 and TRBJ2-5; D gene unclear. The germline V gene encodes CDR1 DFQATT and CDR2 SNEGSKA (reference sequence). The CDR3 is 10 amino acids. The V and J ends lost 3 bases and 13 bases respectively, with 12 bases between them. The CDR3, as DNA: TGCAGTGCTAGCGACCTTATCAGGTACTTC. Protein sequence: CSASDLIRYF.

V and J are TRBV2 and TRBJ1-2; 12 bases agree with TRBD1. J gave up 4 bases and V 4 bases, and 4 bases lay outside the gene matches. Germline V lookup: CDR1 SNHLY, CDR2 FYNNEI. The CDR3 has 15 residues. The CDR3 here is CASSAGTGGAYGYTF. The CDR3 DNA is TGTGCCAGCAGTGCGGGGACAGGGGGCGCCTATGGCTACACCTTC.

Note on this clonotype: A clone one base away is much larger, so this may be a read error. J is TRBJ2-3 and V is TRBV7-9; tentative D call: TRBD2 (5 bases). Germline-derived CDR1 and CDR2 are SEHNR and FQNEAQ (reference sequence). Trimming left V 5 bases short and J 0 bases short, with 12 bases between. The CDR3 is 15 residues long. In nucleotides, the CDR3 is TGTGCCAGCAGCCCGGGGTGCTCTAGCACAGATACGCAGTATTTT. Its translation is CASSPGCSSTDTQYF.

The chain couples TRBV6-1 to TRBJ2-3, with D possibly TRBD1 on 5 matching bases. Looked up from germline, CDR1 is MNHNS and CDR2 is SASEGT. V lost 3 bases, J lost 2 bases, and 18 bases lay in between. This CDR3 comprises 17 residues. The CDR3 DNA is TGTGCCAGCAGTGAGACAGTGGCAGGGCCTTCCACAGATACGCAGTATTTT. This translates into CASSETVAGPSTDTQYF.

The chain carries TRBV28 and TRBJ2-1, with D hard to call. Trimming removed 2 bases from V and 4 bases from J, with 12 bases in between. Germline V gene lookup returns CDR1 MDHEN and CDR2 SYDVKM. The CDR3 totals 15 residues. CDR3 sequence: CASSLGELGYNEQFF. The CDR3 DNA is TGTGCCAGCAGTTTAGGCGAACTGGGGTACAATGAGCAGTTCTTC.

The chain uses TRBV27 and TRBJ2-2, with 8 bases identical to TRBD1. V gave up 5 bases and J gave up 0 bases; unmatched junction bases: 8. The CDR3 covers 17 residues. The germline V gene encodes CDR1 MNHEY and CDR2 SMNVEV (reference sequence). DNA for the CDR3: TGTGCCAGCAGTCCCTACCGGGACAGGACGAACACCGGGGAGCTGTTTTTT. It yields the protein CASSPYRDRTNTGELFF.

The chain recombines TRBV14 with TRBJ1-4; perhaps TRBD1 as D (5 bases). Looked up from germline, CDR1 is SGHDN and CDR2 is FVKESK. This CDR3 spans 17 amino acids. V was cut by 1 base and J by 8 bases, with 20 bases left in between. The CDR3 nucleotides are TGTGCCAGCAGCCAAGGCCCCCCCACAGGTTGGGAGGAAAAACTGTTTTTT. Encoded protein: CASSQGPPTGWEEKLFF.

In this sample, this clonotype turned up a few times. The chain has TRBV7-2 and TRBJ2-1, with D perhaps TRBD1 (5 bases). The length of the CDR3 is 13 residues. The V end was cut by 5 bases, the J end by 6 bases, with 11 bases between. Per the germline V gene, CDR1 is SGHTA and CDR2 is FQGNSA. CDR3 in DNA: TGTGCCAGCAGCCTAGACAGCCCCAATGAGCAGTTCTTC. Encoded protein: CASSLDSPNEQFF. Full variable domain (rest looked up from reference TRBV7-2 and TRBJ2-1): GAGVSQSPSNKVTEKGKDVELRCDPISGHTALYWYRQSLGQGLEFLIYFQGNSAPDKSGLPSDRFSAERTGGSVSTLTIQRTQQEDSAVYLCASSLDSPNEQFFGPGTRLTVL.

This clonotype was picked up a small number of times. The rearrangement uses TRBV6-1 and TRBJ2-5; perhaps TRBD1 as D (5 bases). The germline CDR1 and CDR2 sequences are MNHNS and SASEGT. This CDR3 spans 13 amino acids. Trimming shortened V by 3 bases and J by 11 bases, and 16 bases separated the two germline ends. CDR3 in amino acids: CASSDRVPPEQYF. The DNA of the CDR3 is TGTGCCAGCAGTGACAGGGTACCCCCGGAGCAGTACTTC.

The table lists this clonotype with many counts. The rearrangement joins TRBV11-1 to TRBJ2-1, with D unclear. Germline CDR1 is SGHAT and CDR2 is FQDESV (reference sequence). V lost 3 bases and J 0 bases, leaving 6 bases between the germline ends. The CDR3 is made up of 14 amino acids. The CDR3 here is CASSFGSSYNEQFF. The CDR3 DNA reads TGTGCCAGCAGCTTCGGCAGCTCCTACAATGAGCAGTTCTTC.

This chain's CDR3 is CASSRTSGAHHYEQYF. DNA of the CDR3: TGTGCCAGCAGCAGGACTAGCGGGGCTCACCACTACGAGCAGTACTTC. The rearrangement uses TRBV13 and TRBJ2-7; 12 nucleotides agree with TRBD2. Germline lookup yields CDR1 PRHDT and CDR2 FYEKMQ (reference sequence). J was trimmed by 3 bases and V by 5 bases; bases with no gene match: 8. The CDR3 has 16 amino acids.

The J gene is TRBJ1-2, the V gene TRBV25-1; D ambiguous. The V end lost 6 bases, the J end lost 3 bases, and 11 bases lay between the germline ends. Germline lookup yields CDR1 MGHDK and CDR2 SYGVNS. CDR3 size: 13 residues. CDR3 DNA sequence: TGTGCCAGCAGCAAGACGGATTACTATGGCTACACCTTC. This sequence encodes CASSKTDYYGYTF.

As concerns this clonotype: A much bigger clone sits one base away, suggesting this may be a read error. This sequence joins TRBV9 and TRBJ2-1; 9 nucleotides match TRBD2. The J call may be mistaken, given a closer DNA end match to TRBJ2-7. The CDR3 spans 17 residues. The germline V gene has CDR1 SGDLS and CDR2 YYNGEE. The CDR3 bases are TGTGCCAGCAGCATTTCGACTAGCGGAGACTCCTACAATGAGCAGTACTTC. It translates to CASSISTSGDSYNEQYF.

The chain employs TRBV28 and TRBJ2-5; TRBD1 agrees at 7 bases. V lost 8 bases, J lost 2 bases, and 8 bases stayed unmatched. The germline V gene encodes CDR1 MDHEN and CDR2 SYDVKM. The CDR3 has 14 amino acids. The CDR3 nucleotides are TGTGCCAGCCTCTCAGGGGGACGTCAAGAGACCCAGTACTTC. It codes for CASLSGGRQETQYF.

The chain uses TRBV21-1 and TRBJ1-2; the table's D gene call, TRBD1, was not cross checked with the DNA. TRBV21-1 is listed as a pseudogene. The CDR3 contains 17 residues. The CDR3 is CASSKEDRTVSRNGYTF. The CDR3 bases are TGTGCCAGCAGCAAGGAGGATAGGACAGTAAGTCGAAATGGCTACACCTTC.

This chain's CDR3 is CASTRGLGTYNSPLHF. CDR3 in DNA: TGTGCCAGCACCCGGGGTCTGGGCACATATAATTCACCCCTCCACTTT. The V call is TRBV6-1, the J call TRBJ1-6; D is undetermined. V lost 7 bases to trimming and J lost 4 bases, with 17 bases between them. The germline gives CDR1 MNHNS, CDR2 SASEGT. The CDR3 is made up of 16 amino acids.

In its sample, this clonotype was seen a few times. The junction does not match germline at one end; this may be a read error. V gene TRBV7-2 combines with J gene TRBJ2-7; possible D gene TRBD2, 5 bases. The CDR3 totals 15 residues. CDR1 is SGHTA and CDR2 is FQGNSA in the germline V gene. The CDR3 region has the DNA TGTGCCAGCAGCTTAGCCTGGACTCCCTCCTCCGAGCAGTACTTC. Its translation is CASSLAWTPSSEQYF.

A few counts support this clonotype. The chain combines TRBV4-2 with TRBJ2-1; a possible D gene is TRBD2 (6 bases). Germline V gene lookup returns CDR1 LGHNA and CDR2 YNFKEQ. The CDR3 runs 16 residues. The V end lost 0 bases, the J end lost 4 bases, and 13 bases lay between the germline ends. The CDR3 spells CASSQDLRSGYNEQFF. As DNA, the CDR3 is TGTGCCAGCAGCCAAGATCTCCGCAGCGGGTACAATGAGCAGTTCTTC.

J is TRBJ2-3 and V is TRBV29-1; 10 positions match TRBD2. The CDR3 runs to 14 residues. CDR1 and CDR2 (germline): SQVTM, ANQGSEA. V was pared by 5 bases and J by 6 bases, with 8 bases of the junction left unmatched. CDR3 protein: CSVTSGGASDTQYF. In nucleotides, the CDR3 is TGCAGCGTTACCAGCGGGGGGGCCAGCGATACGCAGTATTTT.

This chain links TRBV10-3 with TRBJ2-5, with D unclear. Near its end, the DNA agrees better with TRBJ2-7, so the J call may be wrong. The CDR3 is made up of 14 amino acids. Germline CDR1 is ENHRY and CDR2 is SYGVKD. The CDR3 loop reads CAISEWQSLGEQYF. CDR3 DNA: TGTGCCATCAGTGAGTGGCAGTCCCTAGGCGAGCAGTACTTC.

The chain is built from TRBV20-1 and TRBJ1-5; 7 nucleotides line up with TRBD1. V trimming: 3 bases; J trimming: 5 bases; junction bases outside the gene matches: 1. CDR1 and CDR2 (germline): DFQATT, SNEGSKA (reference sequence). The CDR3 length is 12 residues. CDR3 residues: CSARTGYQPQHF. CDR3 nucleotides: TGCAGTGCTAGGACAGGGTATCAGCCCCAGCATTTT.

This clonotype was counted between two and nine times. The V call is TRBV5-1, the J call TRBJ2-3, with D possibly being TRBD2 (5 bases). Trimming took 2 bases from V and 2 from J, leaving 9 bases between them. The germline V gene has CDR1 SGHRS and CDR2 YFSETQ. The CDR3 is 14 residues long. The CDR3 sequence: CASSFGRVTDTQYF. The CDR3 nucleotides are TGCGCCAGCAGCTTCGGGCGGGTCACAGATACGCAGTATTTT.

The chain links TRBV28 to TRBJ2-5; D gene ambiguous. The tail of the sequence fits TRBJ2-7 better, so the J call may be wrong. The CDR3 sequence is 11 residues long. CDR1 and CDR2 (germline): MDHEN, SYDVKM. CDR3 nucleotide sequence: TGTGCCATCTCCCCCGGGTACGAGCAGTACTTC. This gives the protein CAISPGYEQYF.

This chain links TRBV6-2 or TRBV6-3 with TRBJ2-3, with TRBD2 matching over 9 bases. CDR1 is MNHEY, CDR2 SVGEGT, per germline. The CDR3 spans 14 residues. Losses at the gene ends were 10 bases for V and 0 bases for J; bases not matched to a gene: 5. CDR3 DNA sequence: TGTGCCACCGTCCTAGCGGGGAGCACAGATACGCAGTATTTT. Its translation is CATVLAGSTDTQYF.

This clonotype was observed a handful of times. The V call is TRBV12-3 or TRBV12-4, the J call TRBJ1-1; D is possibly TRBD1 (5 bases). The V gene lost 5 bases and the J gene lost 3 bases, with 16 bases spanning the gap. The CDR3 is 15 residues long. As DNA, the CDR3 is TGTGCCAGCAGTCCTGGGGGGGGGTGGGACACTGAAGCTTTCTTT. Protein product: CASSPGGGWDTEAFF.

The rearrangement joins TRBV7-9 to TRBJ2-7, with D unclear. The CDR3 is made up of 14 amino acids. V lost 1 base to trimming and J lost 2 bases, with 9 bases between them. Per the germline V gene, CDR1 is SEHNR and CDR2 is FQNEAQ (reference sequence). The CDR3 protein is CASSLETRAYEQYF. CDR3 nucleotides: TGTGCCAGCAGCTTAGAAACCCGAGCCTACGAGCAGTACTTC.

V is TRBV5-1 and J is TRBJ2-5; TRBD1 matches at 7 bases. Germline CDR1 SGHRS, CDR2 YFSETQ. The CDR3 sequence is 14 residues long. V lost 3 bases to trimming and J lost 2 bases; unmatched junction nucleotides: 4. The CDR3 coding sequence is TGCGCCAGCAGCTCAACAGGGGTACAAGAGACCCAGTACTTC. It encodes CASSSTGVQETQYF. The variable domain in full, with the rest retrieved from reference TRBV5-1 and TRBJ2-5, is KAGVTQTPRYLIKTRGQQVTLSCSPISGHRSVSWYQQTPGQGLQFLFEYFSETQRNKGNFPGRFSGRQFSNSRSEMNVSTLELGDSALYLCASSSTGVQETQYFGPGTRLLVL.

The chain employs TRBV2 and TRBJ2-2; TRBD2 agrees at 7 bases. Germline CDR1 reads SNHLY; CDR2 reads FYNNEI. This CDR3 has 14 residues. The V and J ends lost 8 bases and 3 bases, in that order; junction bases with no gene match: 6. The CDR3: CASGRGEYTGELFF. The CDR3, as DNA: TGTGCCAGCGGTCGGGGGGAATACACCGGGGAGCTGTTTTTT.

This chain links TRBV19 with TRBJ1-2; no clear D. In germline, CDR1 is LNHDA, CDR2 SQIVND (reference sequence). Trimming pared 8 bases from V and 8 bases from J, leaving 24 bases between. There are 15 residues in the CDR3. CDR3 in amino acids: CASRPGPGMIRGYTF. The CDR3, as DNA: TGTGCCAGTCGCCCCGGTCCAGGTATGATTCGGGGCTACACCTTC. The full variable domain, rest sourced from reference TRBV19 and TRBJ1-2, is DGGITQSPKYLFRKEGQNVTLSCEQNLNHDAMYWYRQDPGQGLRLIYYSQIVNDFQKGDIAEGYSVSREKKESFPLTVTSAQKNPTAFYLCASRPGPGMIRGYTFGSGTRLTVV.